Listed here is a single TCR beta chain. This clone turned up a few times. Its antigen is currently not known. It has no much larger one-base neighbor in the sample; base qualities were not kept. This entry is derived from a study of cytomegalovirus exposure and HLA in healthy donors (dated by TCRdb to between 2016 and 2019). Concerning the study at large: An earlier analysis of about 560 of the donors reported about 280 Gb of sequence data and 95 million to 120 million unique TCR beta sequences obtained from 150 million to 200 million T cells. Along with the approximately 600-subject first cohort, a separate validation cohort of over a hundred different subjects was used. An early release covering roughly 640 HLA-typed donors comprised about 300 gigabases of sequencing data and 65 million to 100 million unique TCR sequences. HLA typing covered class I and class II loci at four-digit resolution. All discovery cohort repertoires had been generated using a single sequencing platform. An earlier analysis of a few hundred of the donors applied high-throughput TCR beta sequencing to assess whether each TCR beta V gene segment acted as functional or pseudogenic. The study was designed to test whether signatures of past pathogen exposure could be identified by cataloging public T cell receptors. To predict cytomegalovirus infection status, the study combined high-throughput TCR immunosequencing, statistical association of individual TCRs with disease status, and machine learning. To study patterns of TCR occurrence, a later analysis re-analyzed previously published TCR beta repertoires from 700 or so donors and added high-resolution HLA genotyping. Of the roughly 400 genotyped donors, less than 90% were placed in the genetic ancestry cluster associated with self-reported Caucasian donors. Rather than using new phenotypic data, the later analysis identified candidate immune exposures from TCR beta sequences and from how often those sequences occurred across donors. The T cell repertoires of around 730 subjects were profiled by immunosequencing and related to cytomegalovirus serostatus. A later genetic analysis took genome-wide SNP genotypes for about 55% of the roughly 700 donors and used that subset as a discovery cohort. Donor age, sex, ethnicity and CMV serostatus were compiled alongside the repertoire data. Among a few hundred genotyped donors of the cohort, an average of 235,054 unique TCR beta nucleotide sequences were sequenced per donor, around 18% of them non-productive. Typing coverage differed by locus: A, B, C, DRB1 and DQB1 were typed in roughly 620-640 donors, DQA1 in about 500, DPA1 in nearly 610, and DPB1 in just under 480. About five DR-DQ haplotypes were treated as single units for association and clustering because of strong linkage in the cohort. Study-level results and caveats: Broadly in line with IMGT annotations, most TCR beta V segments showed up in productive rearrangements about 90% or about 30% of the time in an earlier analysis of several hundred of the donors. Because counts were too low, roughly 17 rarely observed V segments, including chromosome 9 orphons, were left out of the earlier analysis of about 620 of the donors. In a later analysis, several top co-occurrence clusters were reported to appear linked to parvovirus B19, influenza, CMV and Epstein-Barr virus. A few of the identified cytomegalovirus-associated TCR beta chains were confirmed in vitro to be specific for cytomegalovirus antigens. According to the authors, the approach could potentially be generalized to other disease states and immunological phenotypes. A cluster of highly shared sequence variants was judged likely to represent a technical artifact of the sequencing pipeline. Specific HLA alleles were associated with more than 15,000 TCR beta sequences at a false discovery rate of 0.05 in a later analysis. In a later genetic analysis, a missense DCLRE1C variant was associated with V-gene and J-gene trimming of TCR beta chains, and the association was replicated in an independent cohort. The classifier was reported to diagnose cytomegalovirus status with high specificity and sensitivity in both the original cohort and the validation cohort. Correlated functional status among segregating V segments might be attributable to linkage disequilibrium, but an unknown experimental factor could not be ruled out. Because HLA typing was unavailable for some donors at each locus, only the typed subset was used in association tests. Most TCR sequences were seen in very few donors, while some public TCRs were found in many individuals. In a later analysis, most CMV-associated TCR beta chains were found to appear HLA-restricted, with HLA associations seemingly driven largely by CMV exposure. In a later analysis, the rate of TCR association differed among HLA loci, with DRB1 alleles having the most associated TCRs and HLA-C alleles having the fewest. Only TCR beta chains were sequenced in this cohort, and the absence of alpha or paired-chain data limited detectable features. For the cohort, immune exposure information was limited to CMV serostatus. In a later genetic analysis, fewer N-insertions in productive TCRs were reported among donors in an Asian-associated ancestry cluster than the approximately 630-donor mean. A later analysis found that HLA-associated TCR beta chains were more clonally expanded and had lower generation probabilities than equally common non-associated chains. Strong co-occurrence of HLA alleles, especially DR and DQ, made assigning TCR associations to individual alleles difficult. A further reported finding was that TCR beta sequences accurately predicted the HLA-A and HLA-B alleles for most subjects in the first cohort. Roughly uniform sequencing depth across donors was assumed in presence/absence analyses, although this assumption may not hold. The study gave a list of roughly 150 TCR beta chains associated with cytomegalovirus.

In total, around 600 healthy bone marrow donors made up the cohort. All cohort members were sampled while nominally healthy, although unrecorded immune exposures were likely present. The donor tested CMV seropositive, placing the donor among the 250 to 350 seropositive members of the cohort. A peripheral blood sample was collected from each donor, and TCR beta sequencing was performed on peripheral blood mononuclear cells. Genomic DNA extraction from the blood cell samples was performed with the Qiagen DNeasy Blood Extraction Kit. The library was prepared using the immunoSEQ multiplex PCR assay. A mixture of 60 forward primers for TCR Vbeta segments and 13 reverse primers for TCR Jbeta segments was used in the multiplex PCR. The CDR3 region of rearranged TCR beta genes was amplified from genomic DNA by a multiplex PCR assay. The amplified TCR beta libraries were sequenced on the Illumina HiSeq System as 87-base-pair reads. Per the original workflow: Across the 500 to 750 repertoires, a later analysis counted some 81 million unique TCR beta chains, around 11 million of which were shared by at least two donors. To remove PCR and sequencing errors, raw reads were error-corrected and collapsed into unique sequences using a nearest-neighbor algorithm that merged closely related sequences. CDR3 sequences were aligned to IMGT reference sequences to assign V, D and J gene segments. For a sequence to be retained, a match of at least six nucleotides was required to both a V gene segment and a J gene segment. Rearrangements were called productive when the CDR3 lacked stop codons and stayed in frame with V and J; all others were non-productive. Following IMGT convention, CDR3 was defined as the stretch from the second conserved V-encoded cysteine up to the conserved J-encoded phenylalanine. Sequences without an unambiguous match to a single V gene segment were excluded from the earlier analysis of over 500 of the donors. In an earlier analysis of several hundred of the donors, V segments were called functional above 56.7% productive rearrangements and were called segregating when the between-donor standard deviation exceeded 5%. A statistical classification framework was built for diagnosing cytomegalovirus status from the catalog of TCR beta chain sequences. In a later analysis, V and J genes were assigned by comparing TCR nucleotide sequences against IMGT/GENE-DB human TR gene sequences. A later analysis assigned CDR3 sequences and most-parsimonious VDJ recombination scenarios with the TCRdist pipeline. In a later analysis, every TCR beta chain was defined by the combination of its CDR3 amino acid sequence and its V-gene family, and reads without a unique V-gene family were dropped. In a later analysis, nearly 600 highly shared, low-generation-probability nucleotide sequences were removed to address suspected cross-contamination and a sequencing artifact. In a later analysis, a clonal expansion index for each public chain was calculated from normalized within-repertoire ranks of inferred template counts. In a later analysis, generation probabilities were computed with a VDJ recombination model fitted to out-of-frame rearrangements, and the resulting probabilities were checked against IGoR. In a later analysis, hypergeometric tests were used to score TCR-TCR, TCR-HLA and TCR-CMV co-occurrence, with a repertoire-size bias correction applied to TCR pairs. In a later analysis, false discovery rates were estimated by permuting HLA or CMV assignments 20 times. In a later analysis, co-occurring TCRs were grouped using DBSCAN, and TCRdist sequence similarity was added for clustering within HLA-allele-positive subsets. Repertoires with fewer than 30,000 or more than 120,000 public chains, plus five repertoires with anomalous nucleotide sharing, were excluded from co-occurrence clustering. As stored in TCRdb, this immuneACCESS dataset retains in-frame rearrangements with V and J assigned. A fraction of the clones does not appear; measured against another copy, unresolved V genes explain less than half of the discrepancy, and the remainder lacks a known reason. V and J calls and clone size are those listed in that table; D and trimming were worked out from the DNA. The sample records 120,000 or so clones, over 6.5% of which are singletons. 5.5% to 7.5% of the sample belongs to the ten largest clones.

The sample taken for sequencing was PBMCs. This receptor was obtained from a woman between 35 and 50 years old in good health and CMV-seropositive.

The CDR3 protein sequence reads: CASRPGLAGTDTQYF. The DNA reads TGTGCCAGCAGGCCGGGACTAGCGGGGACAGATACGCAGTATTTT. The chain links TRBV6-5 with TRBJ2-3; TRBD2 matches 13 bases in the middle. V is cut back by 6 bases and J by 3 bases, with 3 bases in the junction unmatched. The CDR3 spans 15 residues, from the cysteine through the phenylalanine. The kept DNA is CDR3 alone, 45 bases in frame from the first base. CDR1 and CDR2 are read off the germline V gene as MNHEY and SVGAGI.